Below are 21 T cell receptor beta chains sequenced from a single sample in a study of shared clonotypes between healthy human individuals. The protocol was immunoSEQ multiplex PCR, while the TCRdb copy is restricted to in-frame clones and leaves out a portion. The data show about 2.4 million clones, 80% to 95% seen once. The sequenced sample was naive CD4+ T cells from PBMCs. The subset was: CD45RA+ positively selected. The receptors here all came from a man aged 18 to 29 in good health. Some clones in this sample may be carry-over from other donors' samples.

The chain is built from TRBV6-1 and TRBJ2-7; 11 bases line up with TRBD1. V dropped 8 bases and J dropped 4; count of bases not matched to a gene: 7. The CDR3 extends over 14 amino acids. CDR1 is MNHNS and CDR2 is SASEGT in the germline V gene. The CDR3 nucleotides read TGTGCCAGCCAATTGGGACAGGGGGAGTACGAGCAGTACTTC. Encoded protein: CASQLGQGEYEQYF.

CDR3 sequence reads: CASNPAGVSGYTF. The CDR3 nucleotides read TGTGCCAGCAACCCAGCGGGTGTATCTGGCTACACCTTC. This rearrangement joins TRBV5-8 to TRBJ1-2; D gene unclear. This CDR3 region has 13 residues. Looked up from germline, CDR1 is SGHTS and CDR2 is YDEGEE. Trimming took 6 bases from V and 7 from J, leaving 16 bases between them.

This clone was detected only once. The gene calls are TRBV6-6 and TRBJ2-5, with D hard to call. The germline CDR1 and CDR2 sequences are MNHNY and SVGAGI (reference sequence). Trimming took 5 bases from V and 4 from J, leaving 14 bases between them. There are 14 residues in the CDR3. In nucleotides, the CDR3 is TGTGCCAGCAGTGCCCGTGGGGTACCAGAGACCCAGTACTTC. This codes for CASSARGVPETQYF.

The chain recombines TRBV19 with TRBJ2-3, with D possibly being TRBD2 (5 bases). The CDR3 sequence is 11 residues long. V lost 5 bases to trimming and J lost 9 bases, with 9 bases between them. From germline, CDR1 is LNHDA and CDR2 SQIVND (reference sequence). CDR3 in amino acids: CASSSRGTQYF. As DNA, the CDR3 is TGTGCCAGTAGTTCCCGGGGAACGCAGTATTTT.

With regard to this clone: Within the sample, other DNA sequences also encode this same CDR3. The chain carries TRBV5-4 and TRBJ2-7; 9 positions match TRBD2. This CDR3 contains 15 residues. From germline, CDR1 is SGHNT and CDR2 YYREEE (reference sequence). J lost 3 bases, V lost 2 bases, and 6 bases had no gene match. Here the CDR3 reads CASSLDSGSSYEQYF. CDR3 nucleotides: TGTGCCAGCAGCTTAGATAGCGGGAGTAGCTACGAGCAGTACTTC.

The CDR3 loop is CASSQEGQTAYNQPQHF. CDR3 coding DNA: TGTGCCAGCAGCCAAGAAGGGCAGACCGCCTACAATCAGCCCCAGCATTTT. The J gene is TRBJ1-5, the V gene TRBV4-2; no definite D call. Germline assignment: CDR1 LGHNA and CDR2 YNFKEQ. This CDR3 is built from 17 residues. The V end lost 0 bases, the J end lost 3 bases, and 15 bases lay between the germline ends.

The chain recombines TRBV2 with TRBJ2-1; the match to TRBD2 covers 12 bases. The CDR3 consists of 16 residues. V lost 5 bases, J lost 3 bases, and 5 bases stayed unmatched. In germline, CDR1 is SNHLY, CDR2 FYNNEI. In DNA, the CDR3 is TGTGCCAGCAGTCAAGGACTAGCGGGGAACTACAATGAGCAGTTCTTC. As protein: CASSQGLAGNYNEQFF.

The chain employs TRBV19 and TRBJ1-2; D is perhaps TRBD1 (5 bases). This CDR3 is built from 15 residues. Germline values: CDR1 LNHDA, CDR2 SQIVND (reference sequence). Trimming took 0 bases from V and 4 from J, leaving 12 bases between them. CDR3 protein: CASSIDGGNFYGYTF. The DNA of the CDR3 is TGTGCCAGTAGTATAGATGGGGGAAACTTCTATGGCTACACCTTC.

The CDR3 coding sequence is TGCAGCGTGGGGACTAACTATGGCTACACCTTC. Amino acids: CSVGTNYGYTF. V is TRBV29-1 and J is TRBJ1-2; D gene ambiguous. Trimming took off 6 bases at V and 0 bases at J, with 5 bases between the two ends. The CDR3 consists of 11 residues. Germline CDR1 is SQVTM and CDR2 is ANQGSEA.

V and J are TRBV19 and TRBJ2-3, with TRBD2 matching over 14 bases. Germline trimming cut 5 bases from V and 1 base from J; bases unmatched to any gene: 5. Germline CDR1 reads LNHDA; CDR2 reads SQIVND (reference sequence). This CDR3 is built from 17 residues. CDR3 sequence reads: CASSAGGLAGGTDTQYF. The CDR3 DNA reads as TGTGCCAGTAGTGCCGGGGGACTAGCGGGGGGCACAGATACGCAGTATTTT.

This rearrangement joins TRBV7-3 to TRBJ2-1; TRBD2 matches 11 bases. This CDR3 is built from 16 residues. Germline CDR1 reads SGHTA; CDR2 reads FQGTGA. Unmatched junction bases numbered 6, after V lost 2 bases and J lost 6 bases. The CDR3 sequence is CASSLVHSGGVNEQFF. CDR3 DNA sequence: TGTGCCAGCAGCTTAGTACATAGCGGGGGGGTCAATGAGCAGTTCTTC.

This clone appeared a single time. The rearrangement links TRBV2 to TRBJ1-1; D ambiguous. CDR3 length: 12 amino acids. Germline assignment: CDR1 SNHLY and CDR2 FYNNEI. V was shortened by 6 bases and J by 3 bases, with 8 bases between the two germline ends. The CDR3 protein is CASSIHDTEAFF. In DNA, the CDR3 is TGTGCCAGCAGCATACATGACACTGAAGCTTTCTTT.

Here the CDR3 reads CASTAVGQGAYEQYF. DNA of the CDR3: TGTGCCAGCACGGCCGTCGGACAGGGGGCCTACGAGCAGTACTTC. This chain links TRBV5-6 with TRBJ2-7; 10 nucleotides line up with TRBD1. The V segment lost 6 bases and the J segment 2 bases; nucleotides outside the gene matches: 8. Germline values: CDR1 SGHDT, CDR2 YYEEEE. This CDR3 is 15 amino acids long.

The chain recombines TRBV7-2 with TRBJ1-5, with D tentatively TRBD1 (6 bases). The V gene's germline CDR1 is SGHTA and CDR2 FQGNSA. V gave up 5 bases and J gave up 9 bases, with 11 bases separating them. The CDR3 is 12 amino acids. CDR3 bases: TGTGCCAGCAGCCCAGGGGTTCCGCCCCAGCATTTT. It yields the protein CASSPGVPPQHF.

The chain links TRBV6-5 to TRBJ2-7; TRBD1 aligns across 7 bases. V trimming: 0 bases; J trimming: 5 bases; junction bases outside the gene matches: 4. The CDR3 extends over 14 amino acids. Germline values: CDR1 MNHEY, CDR2 SVGAGI. The CDR3 sequence: CASSYSGQRDEQYF. As DNA, the CDR3 is TGTGCCAGCAGTTACTCGGGACAGCGTGACGAGCAGTACTTC.

This sequence joins TRBV29-1 and TRBJ1-2; 7 bases map to TRBD1. This CDR3 spans 17 amino acids. In germline, CDR1 is SQVTM, CDR2 ANQGSEA. Trimming took 6 bases from V and 3 from J; bases not matched to a gene: 19. Here the CDR3 reads CSVLLPLGRGRDYGYTF. CDR3 bases: TGCAGCGTACTACTCCCCCTAGGGAGGGGGCGCGACTATGGCTACACCTTC.

CDR3 region: CASSYLTGGTEAFF. Here the CDR3 DNA reads TGTGCCAGCAGTTATCTTACGGGGGGCACTGAAGCTTTCTTT. The V call is TRBV27, the J call TRBJ1-1, with D maybe TRBD1 (5 bases). Per the germline V gene, CDR1 is MNHEY and CDR2 is SMNVEV (reference sequence). This CDR3 comprises 14 residues. V was pared by 4 bases and J by 4 bases, with 13 bases between.

The chain is built from TRBV7-9 and TRBJ2-7; a weak D match, TRBD2 (6 bases). V lost 3 bases to trimming and J lost 2 bases, with 14 bases between them. Germline values: CDR1 SEHNR, CDR2 FQNEAQ (reference sequence). This CDR3 spans 15 amino acids. The CDR3 DNA sequence: TGTGCCAGCAGCTTTACGGGGGTAGGCGCCTACGAGCAGTACTTC. This translates into CASSFTGVGAYEQYF.

A remark on this clone: This CDR3 is also generated by other DNA sequences in the sample. The V call is TRBV5-4, the J call TRBJ1-2; 7 bases match TRBD1. J lost 0 bases, V lost 2 bases, and 4 bases had no gene match. Per the germline V gene, CDR1 is SGHNT and CDR2 is YYREEE (reference sequence). The CDR3 covers 15 residues. Written as DNA, the CDR3 is TGTGCCAGCAGCTTACGGACAGGAGCTAACTATGGCTACACCTTC. Protein product: CASSLRTGANYGYTF.

The V call is TRBV5-1, the J call TRBJ2-5, with a possible D match to TRBD1 (6 bases). From germline, CDR1 is SGHRS and CDR2 YFSETQ. The CDR3 totals 15 residues. Trimming removed 4 bases from V and 5 bases from J, with 18 bases in between. This CDR3 is CASSPRDTTLETQYF. The CDR3 nucleotides are TGCGCCAGCAGCCCCAGGGACACCACCTTGGAGACCCAGTACTTC.

This clone was observed a handful of times. The chain combines TRBV18 with TRBJ1-1; 7 nucleotides align to TRBD1. The trim removed 5 bases at V and 5 bases at J, leaving 5 bases unmatched. The CDR3 sequence is 13 residues long. The germline V gene encodes CDR1 KGHSH and CDR2 LQKENI. The CDR3 DNA follows: TGTGCCAGCTCAGCAGGACAGGCGACTGAAGCTTTCTTT. Translated: CASSAGQATEAFF.